Below are 3 T cell receptor beta chains sequenced from a single sample in a study of T cell changes during pregnancy in multiple sclerosis. Profiling relied on immunoSEQ multiplex PCR, and the TCRdb table lists in-frame clones only, not all of them. This table has more than 30,000 clones, approximately 93% appearing once. Material: CD8+ T cells from peripheral blood mononuclear cells, obtained in the third trimester of pregnancy. Every receptor here comes from a female donor with multiple sclerosis, enrolled in a pregnancy study.

The V call is TRBV4-1, the J call TRBJ2-7; 10 bases map to TRBD1. The CDR3 consists of 14 residues. The junction had 5 bases not matched to a gene; V was cut back by 4 bases and J by 5 bases. In germline, CDR1 is MGHRA, CDR2 YSYEKL. CDR3 sequence (DNA): TGCGCCAGCAGCCGCCGGGACAGGGGCGACGAGCAGTACTTC. Its protein is CASSRRDRGDEQYF.

The rearrangement links TRBV6-5 to TRBJ2-1; weak D call: TRBD2 (7 bases). Germline CDR1 MNHEY, CDR2 SVGAGI. Trimming cost V 6 bases and J 7 bases, with 19 bases left between them. The CDR3 contains 15 residues. CDR3 DNA: TGTGCCAGCAGCACTAACGAGGGGGGGCTTAATGAGCAGTTCTTC. Translating gives CASSTNEGGLNEQFF.

The V gene is TRBV6-5, the J gene TRBJ1-1; D not certain. CDR3 length equals 14 residues. Germline V gene lookup returns CDR1 MNHEY and CDR2 SVGAGI. Deletions cut 7 bases from V and 7 bases from J, with 19 bases between. This CDR3 reads CASINAEGTFEAFF. The CDR3 nucleotides read TGTGCCAGCATAAATGCCGAGGGAACCTTTGAAGCTTTCTTT.